This T cell receptor (beta chain) was recorded in a study of blood T cell repertoires in COVID-19. Per the original methods: Reference gene primer amplification in the assay estimated nucleated cell counts. Profiling relied on immunoSEQ multiplex PCR, and the TCRdb table lists in-frame clones only, not all of them. D and trimming were read from the DNA, whereas the V and J calls and clone size are those reported in that table. The sample gives roughly 200,000 clones, roughly 80% of which show up once; about 13% is in the top ten. The germline CDR1 and CDR2 sequences are LNHDA and SQIVND (reference sequence). The length of the CDR3 is 15 residues. Trimming removed 7 bases from V and 2 bases from J; junction bases left unmatched: 8.

Input material: peripheral blood. This clonotype was sampled from a man between 50 and 59 years old who had recovered from COVID-19. This chain connects TRBV19 to TRBJ2-5, with 9 positions matching TRBD2. CDR3 nucleotide sequence: TGTGCCAGTAAGACTAGCGGCCGGACTCAAGAGACCCAGTACTTC. Protein product: CASKTSGRTQETQYF. Looking up the rest from reference TRBV19 and TRBJ2-5 gives the full variable domain: DGGITQSPKYLFRKEGQNVTLSCEQNLNHDAMYWYRQDPGQGLRLIYYSQIVNDFQKGDIAEGYSVSREKKESFPLTVTSAQKNPTAFYLCASKTSGRTQETQYFGPGTRLLVL.